The 27 T cell receptor beta chains given below trace back to one sample, sequenced in a study of Ad26.COV2.S vaccination and SARS-CoV-2 variants. Described treatment: around 19 received Ad26.COV2.S at low or high dose, single or two shots; roughly five received placebo; per-sample allocation not given. The study sampled participants on day 63 after the first vaccine or placebo injection. Sequenced by immunoSEQ multiplex PCR; TCRdb stores in-frame clones only, minus some. This repertoire shows about 350,000 clones, 70% to 90% found once; its top ten account for roughly a tenth. The specimen comprised peripheral blood, sampled in a trial of Ad26.COV2.S vaccine versus placebo. Receptor source: a person between 18 and 60 years old who received the Ad26.COV2.S COVID-19 vaccine or a placebo.

The chain couples TRBV6-4 to TRBJ2-7; the D is unclear. Germline CDR1 MRHNA, CDR2 SNTAGT. V was pared by 0 bases and J by 1 base, with 4 bases between. The CDR3 is made up of 13 amino acids. The CDR3 DNA reads as TGTGCCAGCAGTGACTCGAGGTCCTACGAGCAGTACTTC. It is translated as CASSDSRSYEQYF.

The chain couples TRBV4-2 to TRBJ2-6, with D perhaps matching TRBD2 (6 bases). This CDR3 is 18 amino acids long. With 0 bases removed from V and 5 bases from J, the gap between germline ends came to 17 bases. Germline V gene lookup returns CDR1 LGHNA and CDR2 YNFKEQ. For the CDR3, the DNA is TGTGCCAGCAGCCAAGAATACCGGGGGAGCCCGAGGGCCAACGTCCTGACTTTC. It yields the protein CASSQEYRGSPRANVLTF.

The rearrangement uses TRBV19 and TRBJ2-1, with 7 bases identical to TRBD2. The CDR3 totals 12 residues. V trimming: 5 bases; J trimming: 15 bases; junction bases outside the gene matches: 10. Germline loops: CDR1 LNHDA, CDR2 SQIVND (reference sequence). CDR3 loop: CASSPGLGVSFF. The CDR3 coding sequence is TGTGCCAGTAGTCCCGGACTAGGGGTATCGTTCTTC.

The chain recombines TRBV28 with TRBJ2-6, with 7 bases fitting TRBD1. Germline values: CDR1 MDHEN, CDR2 SYDVKM. The J segment lost 3 bases and the V segment lost 5 bases, leaving 7 bases of the junction unmatched. The CDR3 has 16 amino acids. CDR3 sequence: CASSPQGGGGANVLTF. CDR3 DNA: TGTGCCAGCAGTCCCCAAGGGGGCGGTGGGGCCAACGTCCTGACTTTC.

V is TRBV28 and J is TRBJ2-7; TRBD1 aligns across 9 bases. Losses at the gene ends were 5 bases for V and 4 bases for J; bases not matched to a gene: 9. The length of the CDR3 is 15 residues. CDR1 is MDHEN, CDR2 SYDVKM, per germline. The CDR3 sequence: CASSPPTGGGYEQYF. The CDR3 region has the DNA TGTGCCAGCAGTCCACCCACAGGGGGCGGATACGAGCAGTACTTC. The variable domain in full, with the rest retrieved from reference TRBV28 and TRBJ2-7, is DVKVTQSSRYLVKRTGEKVFLECVQDMDHENMFWYRQDPGLGLRLIYFSYDVKMKEKGDIPEGYSVSREKKERFSLILESASTNQTSMYLCASSPPTGGGYEQYFGPGTRLTVT.

The chain has TRBV2 and TRBJ2-2; D unclear. Germline CDR1 and CDR2: SNHLY and FYNNEI. V was trimmed by 3 bases and J by 2 bases, leaving 7 bases between them. The CDR3 is made up of 14 amino acids. CDR3 amino acids: CASSDILNTGELFF. The CDR3 DNA sequence: TGTGCCAGCAGTGACATCCTCAACACCGGGGAGCTGTTTTTT. Supplemented by reference TRBV2 and TRBJ2-2, the full variable domain reads EPEVTQTPSHQVTQMGQEVILRCVPISNHLYFYWYRQILGQKVEFLVSFYNNEISEKSEIFDDQFSVERPDGSNFTLKIRSTKLEDSAMYFCASSDILNTGELFFGEGSRLTVL.

The chain uses TRBV19 and TRBJ2-7, with D possibly called TRBD1 or TRBD2 (6 bases each). CDR3 length: 15 amino acids. V was cut by 1 base and J by 0 bases, with 10 bases left in between. The V gene's germline CDR1 is LNHDA and CDR2 SQIVND (reference sequence). CDR3 DNA sequence: TGTGCCAGTAGTATAGCCGGAGGGGGCTCCTACGAGCAGTACTTC. This encodes CASSIAGGGSYEQYF. Complete variable domain (other parts from reference TRBV19 and TRBJ2-7): DGGITQSPKYLFRKEGQNVTLSCEQNLNHDAMYWYRQDPGQGLRLIYYSQIVNDFQKGDIAEGYSVSREKKESFPLTVTSAQKNPTAFYLCASSIAGGGSYEQYFGPGTRLTVT.

The chain has TRBV28 and TRBJ2-1; 14 bases are a match to TRBD2. Germline CDR1 and CDR2: MDHEN and SYDVKM. This CDR3 region has 14 residues. Trimming removed 9 bases from V and 6 bases from J; junction bases left unmatched: 4. The CDR3 loop is CASQTSGGANEQFF. Here the CDR3 DNA reads TGTGCCAGTCAGACTAGCGGGGGGGCCAATGAGCAGTTCTTC.

V and J are TRBV5-8 and TRBJ2-1; 8 bases agree with TRBD2. Germline-derived CDR1 and CDR2 are SGHTS and YDEGEE. The ends lost 6 bases at V and 2 bases at J; junction bases unmatched: 7. This CDR3 has 15 residues. CDR3 bases: TGTGCCAGCACAACTAGCGGACCCACCTACAATGAGCAGTTCTTC. Protein sequence: CASTTSGPTYNEQFF.

The chain employs TRBV9 and TRBJ2-7, with TRBD1 matching over 7 bases. CDR3 length: 15 amino acids. The V and J ends lost 2 bases and 3 bases, in that order; junction bases with no gene match: 8. CDR1 SGDLS and CDR2 YYNGEE come from the germline V gene. The CDR3, as DNA: TGTGCCAGCAGCGTCCTCGGGACAGAAATCTACGAGCAGTACTTC. This sequence encodes CASSVLGTEIYEQYF. Filled out from reference TRBV9 and TRBJ2-7, the complete variable domain reads DSGVTQTPKHLITATGQRVTLRCSPRSGDLSVYWYQQSLDQGLQFLIQYYNGEERAKGNILERFSAQQFPDLHSELNLSSLELGDSALYFCASSVLGTEIYEQYFGPGTRLTVT.

The rearrangement joins TRBV6-5 to TRBJ2-7; D is undetermined. This CDR3 spans 11 amino acids. The V end lost 6 bases, the J end lost 0 bases, and 3 bases lay between the germline ends. The germline CDR1 and CDR2 sequences are MNHEY and SVGAGI. CDR3 bases: TGTGCCAGCAGAGCCTCCTACGAGCAGTACTTC. Protein product: CASRASYEQYF.

This chain's CDR3 is CASSQERPGELEAFF. CDR3 bases: TGTGCCAGCAGCCAAGAGAGGCCGGGAGAGCTCGAAGCTTTCTTT. The rearrangement links TRBV3-1 (or the pseudogene TRBV3-2) to TRBJ1-1, with D unclear. Deletions cut 0 bases from V and 8 bases from J, with 16 bases between. Germline-derived CDR1 and CDR2 are LGHDT and YNNKEL (reference sequence). The CDR3 consists of 15 residues.

This rearrangement joins TRBV18 to TRBJ1-5; D call uncertain. The V end was cut by 2 bases, the J end by 7 bases, with 9 bases between. Germline V gene lookup returns CDR1 KGHSH and CDR2 LQKENI. The CDR3 totals 13 residues. The CDR3 DNA reads as TGTGCCAGCTCACCAGACCTCGGGCAGCCCCAGCATTTT. Translating it yields CASSPDLGQPQHF.

V usage is TRBV3-1 (or the pseudogene TRBV3-2) and J usage is TRBJ1-5, with a weak D call TRBD1 (5 bases). The CDR3 runs 15 residues. V was trimmed by 4 bases and J by 3 bases, leaving 13 bases between them. Germline CDR1 is LGHDT and CDR2 is YNNKEL (reference sequence). The CDR3 DNA sequence: TGTGCCAGCAGCCCGAGATTCGGGGCCAATCAGCCCCAGCATTTT. Translating gives CASSPRFGANQPQHF.

This clone was picked up one time. The V and J genes are TRBV10-3 and TRBJ2-7; TRBD1 matches 9 bases. Germline V CDR1 and CDR2: ENHRY, SYGVKD. CDR3 size: 15 residues. V gave up 6 bases and J gave up 6 bases; unmatched junction bases: 12. CDR3: CAISERPQGASEQYF. CDR3 bases: TGTGCCATCAGCGAGAGACCACAGGGGGCCTCCGAGCAGTACTTC.

The chain combines TRBV6-5 with TRBJ2-1; TRBD1 matches 7 bases. Looked up from germline, CDR1 is MNHEY and CDR2 is SVGAGI. This CDR3 has 16 residues. The V and J ends lost 4 bases and 4 bases, in that order; junction bases with no gene match: 10. CDR3 in DNA: TGTGCCAGCAGTTTCACCCCGACAGGGAATTACAATGAGCAGTTCTTC. Its protein is CASSFTPTGNYNEQFF.

The chain uses TRBV7-7 and TRBJ1-5; D remains ambiguous. The ends were cut back, 0 bases at V and 6 bases at J, with 12 bases in the middle. Germline V gene data show CDR1 as SSHAT and CDR2 as FNYEAQ (reference sequence). This CDR3 spans 15 amino acids. In DNA, the CDR3 is TGTGCCAGCAGCTTAGCGCTGAGGATGTTTCAGCCCCAGCATTTT. As protein: CASSLALRMFQPQHF.

This chain uses TRBV5-5 with TRBJ2-2; 13 bases are a match to TRBD2. V lost 5 bases and J lost 8; bases outside the gene matches: 9. CDR3 length: 16 amino acids. Germline loops: CDR1 SGHKS, CDR2 YYEKEE (reference sequence). The CDR3 here is CASRLPGLAGSGELFF. CDR3 coding DNA: TGTGCCAGCAGATTACCGGGACTAGCGGGGTCAGGGGAGCTGTTTTTT.

V is TRBV9 and J is TRBJ2-5, with D maybe TRBD2 (5 bases). CDR1 SGDLS and CDR2 YYNGEE come from the germline V gene. The CDR3 sequence is 14 residues long. Trimming left V 1 base short and J 4 bases short, with 11 bases between. CDR3 in amino acids: CASSVPGKGETQYF. As DNA, the CDR3 is TGTGCCAGCAGCGTACCGGGGAAGGGAGAGACCCAGTACTTC.

The rearrangement uses TRBV6-2 or TRBV6-3 and TRBJ1-5, with 8 bases aligning to TRBD1. The CDR3 is 14 residues long. V trimming: 5 bases; J trimming: 6 bases; junction bases outside the gene matches: 6. Germline V gene lookup returns CDR1 MNHEY and CDR2 SVGEGT. The CDR3 DNA reads as TGTGCCAGCAGTGGACAGGGCGGAACTCAGCCCCAGCATTTT. Amino acid sequence: CASSGQGGTQPQHF.

The V call is TRBV28, the J call TRBJ2-5, with D maybe TRBD1 (5 bases). V lost 6 bases and J lost 1, with 9 bases in between. The CDR3 is made up of 13 amino acids. In germline, CDR1 is MDHEN, CDR2 SYDVKM. The CDR3 nucleotides are TGTGCCAGCAGCAAGACAGTCCAAGAGACCCAGTACTTC. Translated, it gives CASSKTVQETQYF.

This clone turned up a few times. The genes are TRBV6-2 or TRBV6-3 and TRBJ2-2; 10 bases align to TRBD2. V lost 4 bases and J lost 2; bases outside the gene matches: 10. Germline lookup yields CDR1 MNHEY and CDR2 SVGEGT. This CDR3 is built from 18 residues. The CDR3 DNA reads TGTGCCAGCAGTTCTCTCCTACTAGCGGGATACAACACCGGGGAGCTGTTTTTT. Translating gives CASSSLLLAGYNTGELFF.

This chain joins TRBV4-1 and TRBJ2-7; a possible D gene is TRBD2 (5 bases). Germline CDR1 and CDR2: MGHRA and YSYEKL. The CDR3 extends over 16 amino acids. V lost 4 bases, J lost 2 bases, and 18 bases lay in between. The CDR3 loop reads CASSPSGGGFPYEQYF. The CDR3 bases are TGCGCCAGCAGCCCATCCGGCGGCGGGTTTCCCTACGAGCAGTACTTC.

The CDR3 loop reads CAIGWGGEFF. CDR3 nucleotides: TGTGCCATTGGATGGGGTGGAGAGTTCTTC. J is TRBJ2-1 and V is TRBV10-3; D unclear. The CDR3 totals 10 residues. Trimming took 9 bases from V and 14 from J, leaving 14 bases between them. CDR1 is ENHRY, CDR2 SYGVKD, per germline.

The rearrangement links TRBV2 to TRBJ1-4, with D perhaps matching TRBD1 (6 bases). Germline CDR1 and CDR2: SNHLY and FYNNEI. This CDR3 has 15 amino acids. Trimming removed 4 bases at V and 5 bases at J, with 14 bases between. The CDR3 sequence: CASSVNRVRNEKLFF. DNA of the CDR3: TGTGCCAGCAGTGTGAACAGGGTGAGAAATGAAAAACTGTTTTTT.

The rearrangement joins TRBV5-6 to TRBJ1-2; maybe TRBD1 (5 bases). Between the trimmed V and J ends, which lost 3 bases and 3 bases, there was a span of 18 bases. The CDR3 is 16 amino acids. CDR1 SGHDT and CDR2 YYEEEE come from the germline V gene. The DNA for the CDR3 is TGTGCCAGCAGCTGGACATCCGGGACTGGTCACTATGGCTACACCTTC. Translation: CASSWTSGTGHYGYTF.

The chain couples TRBV3-1 (or the pseudogene TRBV3-2) to TRBJ1-2; D perhaps matches TRBD1 (5 bases). From germline, CDR1 is LGHDT and CDR2 YNNKEL (reference sequence). V was shortened by 0 bases and J by 8 bases, with 13 bases between the two germline ends. The length of the CDR3 is 14 residues. The CDR3 sequence is CASSQEGLGKGYTF. CDR3 DNA: TGTGCCAGCAGCCAAGAGGGGCTGGGGAAGGGCTACACCTTC.